A selection of T cell receptor beta chains follows, all from one sample in a study of control samples from healthy donors and cancer patients. Sequencing used immunoSEQ multiplex PCR; TCRdb keeps in-frame clones, though not all of them. The sample comprises fewer than 90,000 clones, roughly 84% of which are singletons, and around 6% rests with the top ten. What was sequenced was blood. The receptors come from a woman in her 50s in good health. Both conserved end residues are part of each CDR3. Fields, in order: J gene, V gene, clone size, D gene, CDR3 DNA, CDR3 protein. A D gene is named only where the DNA matches it firmly. The size entry is marked missing in some rows and otherwise reads once, few, many or a size class.

J: TRBJ1-5
V: TRBV7-9
size: .
D: .
DNA: TGTGCCAGCACCAAGGCAGGGGACCAGCCCCAGCATTTT
CDR3: CASTKAGDQPQHF

J: TRBJ1-3
V: TRBV5-1
size: .
D: .
DNA: TGCGCCAGCAGCTTGGGGTTTGGGCTCTCTGGAAACACCATATATTTT
CDR3: CASSLGFGLSGNTIYF

J: TRBJ1-3
V: TRBV4-1
size: .
D: .
DNA: TGCGCCAGCAGCCATGTACCGGGACACGGAAACACCATATATTTT
CDR3: CASSHVPGHGNTIYF

J: TRBJ1-5
V: TRBV25-1
size: .
D: .
DNA: TGTGCCAGCAGTGGACCCCAGGGGAATCAGCCCCAGCATTTT
CDR3: CASSGPQGNQPQHF

J: TRBJ1-2
V: TRBV4-2
size: .
D: .
DNA: TGTGCCAGCAGCCAAGACCTGTCAGGGAGTAGTAAATCCTATGGCTACACCTTC
CDR3: CASSQDLSGSSKSYGYTF

J: TRBJ1-6
V: TRBV27
size: few
D: TRBD1
DNA: TGTGCCAGGAACTCGACAGGGGTCCTGAGCTCCTATAATTCACCCCTCCACTTT
CDR3: CARNSTGVLSSYNSPLHF

J: TRBJ2-2
V: TRBV29-1
size: once
D: .
DNA: TGCAGCCTCCGGGACTCCGGGGCCGGGGAGCTGTTTTTT
CDR3: CSLRDSGAGELFF

J: TRBJ1-2
V: TRBV18
size: once
D: .
DNA: TGTGCCAGTTCTGGACCGGACTATGGCTACACCTTC
CDR3: CASSGPDYGYTF

J: TRBJ1-2
V: TRBV18
size: .
D: .
DNA: TGTGCCAGCTCGCTCGGCGCATCTGATGGCTACACCTTC
CDR3: CASSLGASDGYTF

J: TRBJ1-2
V: TRBV2
size: .
D: .
DNA: TGTGCCAGGTCAGGTTCTCATAACTATGGCTACACCTTC
CDR3: CARSGSHNYGYTF

J: TRBJ2-1
V: TRBV9
size: .
D: TRBD2
DNA: TGTGCCAGCGCCCCTAGCGGGGGGGCTGGGACTGTGTACAATGAGCAGTTCTTC
CDR3: CASAPSGGAGTVYNEQFF

J: TRBJ2-1
V: TRBV5-4
size: .
D: TRBD2
DNA: TGTGCCAGCAGTTTCTCGGGACTAGTAGAGCAGTTCTTC
CDR3: CASSFSGLVEQFF

J: TRBJ2-3
V: TRBV11-3
size: .
D: .
DNA: TGTGCCAGCAGCTCGAGCACAGATACGCAGTATTTT
CDR3: CASSSSTDTQYF

J: TRBJ2-7
V: TRBV2
size: .
D: .
DNA: TGTGCCAGCAAACGACTCCGGGCCGCGCATGGGTGGGAGCAGTACTTC
CDR3: CASKRLRAAHGWEQYF

J: TRBJ2-7
V: TRBV5-4
size: .
D: .
DNA: TGTGCCAGCAGCGGGGGACTCGCAAACTACGAGCAGTACTTC
CDR3: CASSGGLANYEQYF

J: TRBJ1-2
V: TRBV5-1
size: .
D: .
DNA: TGCGCCAGCAGCTTGATCGAGAGTAACTATGGCTACACCTTC
CDR3: CASSLIESNYGYTF

J: TRBJ2-7
V: TRBV2
size: .
D: .
DNA: TGTGCCAGCCACAGGTCCCCGCCCTACGAGCAGTACTTC
CDR3: CASHRSPPYEQYF

J: TRBJ2-3
V: TRBV5-1
size: .
D: TRBD2
DNA: TGCGCCAGCAAGCGGGGCACGGGGGGGCAAGATACGCAGTATTTT
CDR3: CASKRGTGGQDTQYF

J: TRBJ1-5
V: TRBV6-5
size: .
D: TRBD1
DNA: TGTGCCAGCAGGTTCGACAGGGACGGGCCCCAGCATTTT
CDR3: CASRFDRDGPQHF

J: TRBJ1-3
V: TRBV7-2
size: .
D: .
DNA: TGTGCCAGCAGCTTAGGGGACTCCCCCGGAAACACCATATATTTT
CDR3: CASSLGDSPGNTIYF

J: TRBJ1-4
V: TRBV5-8
size: .
D: TRBD1
DNA: TGTGCCAGCAGCTCTCGACAGGGGAGCGAAAAACTGTTTTTT
CDR3: CASSSRQGSEKLFF

J: TRBJ1-5
V: TRBV10-3
size: .
D: TRBD1
DNA: TGTGCCATCAGCCCAGGGGGCGGACAGCCCCAGCATTTT
CDR3: CAISPGGGQPQHF

J: TRBJ2-5
V: TRBV6-6
size: .
D: .
DNA: TGTGCCAGCAGCTGGGACGATCAAGAGACCCAGTACTTC
CDR3: CASSWDDQETQYF

J: TRBJ2-5
V: TRBV5-1
size: .
D: .
DNA: TGCGCCAGCAGCTTCACTACAGGGTGGGAGACCCAGTACTTC
CDR3: CASSFTTGWETQYF

J: TRBJ1-2
V: TRBV6-5
size: .
D: TRBD1
DNA: TGTGCCAGCAGATCCCCGGGACAGGGGGCGGGCTACACCTTC
CDR3: CASRSPGQGAGYTF

J: TRBJ2-1
V: TRBV3-1/TRBV3-2
size: .
D: .
DNA: TGTGCCAGCAGCCAAGGGAGCCTGAATGAGCAGTTCTTC
CDR3: CASSQGSLNEQFF

J: TRBJ1-5
V: TRBV6-5
size: few
D: TRBD1
DNA: TGTGCCAGCAGTAAGGACAGGGGCCAGCCCCAGCATTTT
CDR3: CASSKDRGQPQHF

J: TRBJ2-3
V: TRBV19
size: few
D: .
DNA: TGTGCCAGTACCCAGGGCTTTTCGGGCACAGATACGCAGTATTTT
CDR3: CASTQGFSGTDTQYF

J: TRBJ1-3
V: TRBV19
size: .
D: .
DNA: TGTGCCAGTAAGACTATCTCTGGAAACACCATATATTTT
CDR3: CASKTISGNTIYF

J: TRBJ2-7
V: TRBV14
size: .
D: .
DNA: TGTGCCAGCAGCCAAGTCGGATCCTACGAGCAGTACTTC
CDR3: CASSQVGSYEQYF

J: TRBJ2-3
V: TRBV2
size: .
D: TRBD2
DNA: TGTGCCAGCAGTACCGGGACTAGTTTTTCAGATACGCAGTATTTT
CDR3: CASSTGTSFSDTQYF

J: TRBJ2-7
V: TRBV19
size: .
D: .
DNA: TGTGCCAGTAGTACAGGACCGACTTCTGTCGAGCAGTACTTC
CDR3: CASSTGPTSVEQYF

J: TRBJ1-4
V: TRBV28
size: .
D: .
DNA: TGTGCCAGCAGTCCTGACCAAGAGGAAAAACTGTTTTTT
CDR3: CASSPDQEEKLFF

J: TRBJ1-6
V: TRBV12-3/TRBV12-4
size: .
D: .
DNA: TGTGCCAGCAGTAGGACTGAATATTCACCCCTCCACTTT
CDR3: CASSRTEYSPLHF

J: TRBJ2-7
V: TRBV12-3/TRBV12-4
size: .
D: TRBD1
DNA: TGTGCCAGCACCTACTCAGGGGGCTACGAGCAGTACTTC
CDR3: CASTYSGGYEQYF